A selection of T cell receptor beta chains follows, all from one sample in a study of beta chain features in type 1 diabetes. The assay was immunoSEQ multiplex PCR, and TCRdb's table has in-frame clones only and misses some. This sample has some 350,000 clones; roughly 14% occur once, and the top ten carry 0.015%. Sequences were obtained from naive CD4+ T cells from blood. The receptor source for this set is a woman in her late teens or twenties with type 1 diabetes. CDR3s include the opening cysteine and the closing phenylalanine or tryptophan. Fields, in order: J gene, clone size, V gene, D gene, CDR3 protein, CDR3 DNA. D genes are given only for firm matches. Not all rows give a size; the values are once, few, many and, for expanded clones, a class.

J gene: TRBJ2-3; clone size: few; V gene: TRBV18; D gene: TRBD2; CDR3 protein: CASSPPSSGRPDTQYF; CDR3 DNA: TGTGCCAGCTCACCACCGTCTAGCGGGAGGCCCGATACGCAGTATTTT
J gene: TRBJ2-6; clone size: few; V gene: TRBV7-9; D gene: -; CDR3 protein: CASSPTGSGANVLTF; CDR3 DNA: TGTGCCAGCAGCCCTACAGGCTCTGGGGCCAACGTCCTGACTTTC
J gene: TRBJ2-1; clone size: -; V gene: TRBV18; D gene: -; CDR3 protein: CASSPLSRVNEQFF; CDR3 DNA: TGTGCCAGCTCACCATTGAGCCGGGTGAATGAGCAGTTCTTC
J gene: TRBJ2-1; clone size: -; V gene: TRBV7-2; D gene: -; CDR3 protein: CASSVWPNEQFF; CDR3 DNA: TGTGCCAGCAGCGTGTGGCCAAATGAGCAGTTCTTC
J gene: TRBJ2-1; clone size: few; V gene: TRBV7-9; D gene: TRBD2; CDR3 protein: CASSGTSGRQSYNEQFF; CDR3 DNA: TGTGCCAGCAGTGGGACTAGCGGGAGGCAATCCTACAATGAGCAGTTCTTC
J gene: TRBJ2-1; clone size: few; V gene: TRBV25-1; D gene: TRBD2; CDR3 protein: CASSPRTSGRLNEQFF; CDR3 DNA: TGTGCCAGCAGTCCCCGGACTAGCGGGAGGCTCAATGAGCAGTTCTTC
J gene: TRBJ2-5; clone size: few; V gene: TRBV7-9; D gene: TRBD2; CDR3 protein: CASSPTSGGQETQYF; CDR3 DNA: TGTGCCAGCAGCCCGACTAGCGGGGGACAAGAGACCCAGTACTTC
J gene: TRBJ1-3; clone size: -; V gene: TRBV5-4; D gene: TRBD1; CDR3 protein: CASRRQGSSGNTIYF; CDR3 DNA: TGTGCCAGCAGGCGACAGGGGAGCTCTGGAAACACCATATATTTT
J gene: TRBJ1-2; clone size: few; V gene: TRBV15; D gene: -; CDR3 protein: CATRSRFEGGYTF; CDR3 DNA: TGTGCCACCAGGTCAAGATTCGAGGGCGGCTACACCTTC
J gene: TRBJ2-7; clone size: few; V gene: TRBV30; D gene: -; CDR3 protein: CAWSVQLGGHYEQYF; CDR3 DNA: TGTGCCTGGAGTGTACAGCTCGGCGGACACTACGAGCAGTACTTC
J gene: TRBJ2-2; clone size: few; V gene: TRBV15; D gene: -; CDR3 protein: CATSRDKAQNTGELFF; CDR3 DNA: TGTGCCACCAGCAGAGATAAAGCCCAGAACACCGGGGAGCTGTTTTTT
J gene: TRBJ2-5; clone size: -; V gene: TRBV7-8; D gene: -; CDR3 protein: CASSFSETQYF; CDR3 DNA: TGTGCCAGCAGCTTCAGTGAGACCCAGTACTTC
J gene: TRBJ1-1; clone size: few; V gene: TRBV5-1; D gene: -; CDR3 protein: CASSLASYTEAFF; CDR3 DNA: TGCGCCAGCAGCTTAGCGAGTTACACTGAAGCTTTCTTT
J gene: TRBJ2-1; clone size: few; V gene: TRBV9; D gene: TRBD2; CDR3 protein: CASSGRTGTRLNEQFF; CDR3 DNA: TGTGCCAGCAGCGGCCGAACCGGGACTAGACTCAATGAGCAGTTCTTC
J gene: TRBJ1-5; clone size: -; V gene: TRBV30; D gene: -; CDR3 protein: CAWTSGAGQPQHF; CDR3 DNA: TGTGCCTGGACCTCAGGGGCGGGTCAGCCCCAGCATTTT
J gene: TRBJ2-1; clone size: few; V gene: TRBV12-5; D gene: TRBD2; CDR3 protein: CASGLGHGLAANEQFF; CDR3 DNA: TGTGCTAGTGGTTTGGGACACGGACTAGCGGCGAATGAGCAGTTCTTC
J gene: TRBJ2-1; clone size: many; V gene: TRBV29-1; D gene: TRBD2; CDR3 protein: CSALGTTNEQFF; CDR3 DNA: TGCAGCGCCCTCGGGACTACCAATGAGCAGTTCTTC
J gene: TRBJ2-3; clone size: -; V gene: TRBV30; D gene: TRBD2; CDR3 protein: CAWRIAGGTDTQYF; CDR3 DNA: TGTGCCTGGAGGATAGCGGGAGGCACAGATACGCAGTATTTT
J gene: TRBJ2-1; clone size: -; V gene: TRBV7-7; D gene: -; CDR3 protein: CASSPRALDEQFF; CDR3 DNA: TGTGCCAGCAGCCCGAGGGCGCTGGATGAGCAGTTCTTC
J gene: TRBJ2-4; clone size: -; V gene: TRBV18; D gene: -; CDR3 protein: CASSPEVGRELAKNIQYF; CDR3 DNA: TGTGCCAGCTCACCAGAGGTCGGTCGGGAACTAGCCAAAAACATTCAGTACTTC
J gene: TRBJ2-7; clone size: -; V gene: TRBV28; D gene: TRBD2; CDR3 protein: CASTPQLAGRYEQYF; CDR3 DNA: TGTGCCAGCACCCCCCAACTAGCGGGCCGCTACGAGCAGTACTTC
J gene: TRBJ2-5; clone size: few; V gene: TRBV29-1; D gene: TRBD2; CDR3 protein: CSALPGLATIYQETQYF; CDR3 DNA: TGCAGCGCCCTACCGGGACTAGCAACAATATACCAAGAGACCCAGTACTTC
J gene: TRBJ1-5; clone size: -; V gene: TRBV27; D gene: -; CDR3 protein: CASRRGNQPQHF; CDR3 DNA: TGTGCCAGCCGGAGGGGCAATCAGCCCCAGCATTTT
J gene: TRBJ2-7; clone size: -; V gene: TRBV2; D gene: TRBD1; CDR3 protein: CASSRTGFYEQYF; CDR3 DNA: TGTGCCAGCAGTCGGACAGGGTTTTACGAGCAGTACTTC
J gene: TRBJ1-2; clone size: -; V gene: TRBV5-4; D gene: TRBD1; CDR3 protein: CASSLGGTGGYTF; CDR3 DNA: TGTGCCAGCAGCTTGGGGGGGACAGGCGGCTACACCTTC
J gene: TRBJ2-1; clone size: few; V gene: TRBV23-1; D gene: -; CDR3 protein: CASSQSPGPPGVYNEQFF; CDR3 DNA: TGCGCCAGCAGTCAATCGCCCGGGCCACCGGGGGTCTACAATGAGCAGTTCTTC
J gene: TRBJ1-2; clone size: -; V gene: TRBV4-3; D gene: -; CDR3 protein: CASSRQVNYGYTF; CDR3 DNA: TGCGCCAGCAGCCGACAGGTAAACTATGGCTACACCTTC
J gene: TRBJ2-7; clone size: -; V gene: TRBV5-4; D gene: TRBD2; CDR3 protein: CASSLDPGTSVHEQYF; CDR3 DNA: TGTGCCAGCAGCCTAGACCCCGGGACTAGCGTCCACGAGCAGTACTTC
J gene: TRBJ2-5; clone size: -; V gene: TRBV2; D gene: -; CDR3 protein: CASSPRIQETQYF; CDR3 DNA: TGTGCCAGCAGCCCCAGGATACAAGAGACCCAGTACTTC
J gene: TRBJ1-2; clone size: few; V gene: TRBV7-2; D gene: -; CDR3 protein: CASSLSVYGYTF; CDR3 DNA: TGTGCCAGCAGCTTATCAGTCTATGGCTACACCTTC
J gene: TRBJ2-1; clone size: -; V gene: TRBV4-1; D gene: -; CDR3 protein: CASSQGRTTQPNEQFF; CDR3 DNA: TGCGCCAGCAGCCAAGGTCGGACTACCCAGCCCAATGAGCAGTTCTTC
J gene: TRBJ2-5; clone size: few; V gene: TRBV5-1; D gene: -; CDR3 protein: CASSLAGVGRSYSETQYF; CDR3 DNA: TGCGCCAGCAGCTTGGCCGGTGTGGGGCGAAGTTACTCAGAGACCCAGTACTTC
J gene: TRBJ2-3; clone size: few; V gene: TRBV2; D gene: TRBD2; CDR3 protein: CASSPLTSATDTQYF; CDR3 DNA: TGTGCCAGCAGCCCGCTGACTAGCGCCACAGATACGCAGTATTTT
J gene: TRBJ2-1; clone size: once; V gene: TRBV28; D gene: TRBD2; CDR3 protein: CASSSPGEGGRYNEQFF; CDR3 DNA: TGTGCCAGCAGTTCCCCGGGTGAGGGAGGGCGATACAATGAGCAGTTCTTC
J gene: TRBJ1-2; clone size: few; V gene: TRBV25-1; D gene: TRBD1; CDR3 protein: CASSESTGAQFRYGYTF; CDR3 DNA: TGTGCCAGCAGTGAATCCACAGGGGCTCAATTTCGCTATGGCTACACCTTC
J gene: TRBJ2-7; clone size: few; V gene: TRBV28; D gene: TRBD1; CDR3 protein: CASRGRGRDEQYF; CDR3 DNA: TGTGCCAGCAGGGGCAGGGGGCGGGACGAGCAGTACTTC
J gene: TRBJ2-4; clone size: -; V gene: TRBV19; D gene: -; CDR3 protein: CASSGSGAKNIQYF; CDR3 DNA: TGTGCCAGTAGCGGGAGTGGTGCCAAAAACATTCAGTACTTC
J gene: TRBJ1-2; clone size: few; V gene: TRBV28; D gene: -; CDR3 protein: CASSDSLLGGYTF; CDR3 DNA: TGTGCCAGCTCGGACAGCCTCCTGGGGGGCTACACCTTC
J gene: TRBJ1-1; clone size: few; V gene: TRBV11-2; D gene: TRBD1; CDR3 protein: CASSLPGGVRAFF; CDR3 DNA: TGTGCCAGCAGCCTACCAGGGGGCGTACGAGCTTTCTTT
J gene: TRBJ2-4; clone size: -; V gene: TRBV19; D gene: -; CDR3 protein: CASSIGFSGPVYF; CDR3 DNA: TGTGCCAGTAGTATAGGCTTTAGCGGCCCAGTGTACTTC
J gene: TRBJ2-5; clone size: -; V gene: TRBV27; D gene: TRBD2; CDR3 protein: CASSSGLTSGRGETQYF; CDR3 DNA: TGTGCCAGCAGTTCCGGACTGACTAGCGGGAGAGGCGAGACCCAGTACTTC
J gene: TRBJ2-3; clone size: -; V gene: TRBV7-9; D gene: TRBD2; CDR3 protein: CASSLARGAGIRTDTQYF; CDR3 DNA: TGTGCCAGCAGCTTAGCGCGGGGGGCAGGGATCCGTACAGATACGCAGTATTTT
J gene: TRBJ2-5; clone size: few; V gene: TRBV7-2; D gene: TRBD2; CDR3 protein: CASSLWGLAGGGETQYF; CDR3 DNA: TGTGCCAGCAGCTTATGGGGTCTAGCGGGAGGGGGAGAGACCCAGTACTTC
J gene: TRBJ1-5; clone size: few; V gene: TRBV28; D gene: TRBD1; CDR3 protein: CASSHPKWGQGDNQPQHF; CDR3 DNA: TGTGCCAGCAGTCACCCAAAGTGGGGACAGGGGGACAATCAGCCCCAGCATTTT
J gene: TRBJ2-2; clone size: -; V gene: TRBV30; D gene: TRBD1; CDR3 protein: CAWATGTGYTGELFF; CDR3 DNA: TGTGCCTGGGCAACCGGGACAGGGTACACCGGGGAGCTGTTTTTT
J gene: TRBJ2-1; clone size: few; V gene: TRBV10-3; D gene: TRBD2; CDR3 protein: CAISESGGLADYNEQFF; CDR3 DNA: TGTGCCATCAGTGAGTCTGGGGGACTAGCGGACTACAATGAGCAGTTCTTC
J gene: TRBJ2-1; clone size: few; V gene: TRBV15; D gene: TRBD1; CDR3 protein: CATGGTGRGGLPNEQFF; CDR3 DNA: TGTGCCACCGGGGGGACAGGGAGGGGAGGACTACCAAATGAGCAGTTCTTC
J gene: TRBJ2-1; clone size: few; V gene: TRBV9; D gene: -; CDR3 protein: CASSVAAYNEQFF; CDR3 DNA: TGTGCCAGCAGCGTAGCCGCCTACAATGAGCAGTTCTTC
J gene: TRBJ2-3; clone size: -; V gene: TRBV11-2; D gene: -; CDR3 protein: CASSLGTATDTQYF; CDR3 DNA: TGTGCCAGCAGCTTAGGGACAGCCACAGATACGCAGTATTTT
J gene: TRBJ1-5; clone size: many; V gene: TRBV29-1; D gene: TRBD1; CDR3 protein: CSVTTGVHQPQHF; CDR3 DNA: TGCAGCGTTACTACAGGGGTACATCAGCCCCAGCATTTT
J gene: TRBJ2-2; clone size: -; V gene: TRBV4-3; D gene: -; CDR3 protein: CASSQAPYPTGELFF; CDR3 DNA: TGCGCCAGCAGCCAAGCGCCCTACCCCACCGGGGAGCTGTTTTTT
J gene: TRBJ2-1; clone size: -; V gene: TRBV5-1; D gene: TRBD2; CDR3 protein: CASSLPGLAGNNEQFF; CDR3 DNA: TGCGCCAGCAGCTTACCGGGACTAGCGGGGAACAATGAGCAGTTCTTC
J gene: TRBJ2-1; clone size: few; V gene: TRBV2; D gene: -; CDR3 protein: CASRAGPEQFF; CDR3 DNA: TGTGCCAGCAGGGCAGGGCCTGAGCAGTTCTTC
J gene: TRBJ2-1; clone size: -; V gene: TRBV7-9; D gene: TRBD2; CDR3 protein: CASRPGIGLAGGNEQFF; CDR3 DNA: TGTGCCAGCAGGCCCGGAATTGGACTAGCGGGGGGCAATGAGCAGTTCTTC
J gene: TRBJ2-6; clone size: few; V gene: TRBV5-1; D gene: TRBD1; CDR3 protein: CASSRYGTGGNSGANVLTF; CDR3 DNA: TGCGCCAGCAGCCGCTATGGGACAGGGGGAAACTCTGGGGCCAACGTCCTGACTTTC